These T cell receptor beta chains were read from a single sample in a study of CD8+CD57+ T cells in acquired aplastic anemia. In TCRdb, the reads were re-called with MiXCR into one record per CDR3 protein. This sample has some 70,000 distinct CDR3 sequences, with roughly half found just once. Source material: sorted CD4+, CD8+, or CD8+CD57+ T cells (not recorded which) from PBMCs. These receptors originate from a human donor in good health, serving as a control. The CDR3 runs from the conserved cysteine through the conserved F or W. D genes are given only for firm matches. The size entry is marked missing in some rows and otherwise reads once, few, many or a size class.

>-|TRBJ2-5|-|TRBV2
TGTGCCAGCAGTGAAGGGAGGGGTGAGACCCAGTACTTC
CASSEGRGETQYF
>-|TRBJ1-6|-|TRBV19
TGTGCCAGTCACGGACAAGCGGGTTCACCCCTCCACTTT
CASHGQAGSPLHF
>-|TRBJ2-2|many|TRBV12-3/TRBV12-4
TGTGCCAGCAGTATCAAGACAAACACCGGGGAGCTGTTTTTT
CASSIKTNTGELFF
>TRBD2|TRBJ2-7|many|TRBV30
TGTGCCTGGAGTGTAATGGCGGGAGGCCCCTACGAGCAGTACTTC
CAWSVMAGGPYEQYF
>TRBD1|TRBJ1-6|-|TRBV9
TGTGCCAGCAGCGTAGCCCAGGGGGCTAATAATTCACCCCTCCACTTT
CASSVAQGANNSPLHF
>-|TRBJ2-1|-|TRBV16
TGTGCCAGCAGCCAATCAGCGGTATACAATGAGCAGTTCTTC
CASSQSAVYNEQFF
>-|TRBJ1-2|-|TRBV29-1
TGCAGCGTTGAAACGGGGAACACTGAAGGCTACACCTTC
CSVETGNTEGYTF
>TRBD1|TRBJ2-1|few|TRBV29-1
TGCAGCGGAGGGACAGAGCGTAACAATGAGCAGTTCTTC
CSGGTERNNEQFF
>TRBD2|TRBJ2-1|few|TRBV9
TGTGCCAGCAGTTTAGGCACTAGCGGGGGGGCCTCCCACCTGTTCTTC
CASSLGTSGGASHLFF
>-|TRBJ2-1|-|TRBV10-2
TGCGCCAGCAGTCTGGGGGTTACCTACAATGAGCAGTTCTTC
CASSLGVTYNEQFF
>TRBD2|TRBJ2-3|many|TRBV6-4
TGTGCCAGCTCTCTCACTCTAGCGGGGGGGCCAGATACGCAGTATTTT
CASSLTLAGGPDTQYF
>-|TRBJ1-1|-|TRBV2
TGTGCCAGCAGGTCGGGGTTTGGAGCTTTCTTT
CASRSGFGAFF
>TRBD2|TRBJ2-1|-|TRBV11-1
TGTGCCAGCAGCGGGGTAGCGGGAGCCCCCTACAATGAGCAGTTCTTC
CASSGVAGAPYNEQFF
>-|TRBJ1-2|-|TRBV6-5
TGTGCCAGCAGTTCGATGAAAGACCTCAACTATGGCTACACCTTC
CASSSMKDLNYGYTF
>-|TRBJ2-3|medium-sized|TRBV15
TGTGCCACCAGCCTCCTGGGATCCCGCACAGATACGCAGTATTTT
CATSLLGSRTDTQYF
>-|TRBJ2-7|few|TRBV2
TGTGCCAGCAGTGAACGCGCCGGGACGGGCTCCTACGAGCAGTACTTC
CASSERAGTGSYEQYF